The 29 T cell receptor beta chains reported below all come from one sample, sequenced in a study of blood T cell repertoires in COVID-19. This table comes from immunoSEQ multiplex PCR, and its TCRdb copy is limited to in-frame clones, with some not included. The sample lists over 70,000 clones; about 90% were seen once. Source material: peripheral blood. These receptors originate from a woman older than 75 with active or convalescent COVID-19.

This clone has more than one count but fewer than ten. This chain links TRBV28 with TRBJ1-3; D gene uncertain. The CDR3 length is 16 residues. The germline gives CDR1 MDHEN, CDR2 SYDVKM. Between the trimmed V and J ends, which lost 5 bases and 0 bases, there was a span of 14 bases. This chain's CDR3 is CASSPIRGHSGNTIYF. CDR3 in DNA: TGTGCCAGCAGTCCCATCAGAGGTCACTCTGGAAACACCATATATTTT.

A word on this clone: Other DNA sequences in the sample encode the same CDR3. J is TRBJ1-4 and V is TRBV5-1, with D possibly matching TRBD1 (6 bases). The CDR3 length is 14 residues. The germline V gene encodes CDR1 SGHRS and CDR2 YFSETQ. Trimming took off 2 bases at V and 8 bases at J, with 13 bases between the two ends. The CDR3 region has the DNA TGCGCCAGCAGCTTAGGGGGTACGGAGGAAAAACTGTTTTTT. The encoded protein is CASSLGGTEEKLFF.

This chain joins TRBV7-9 and TRBJ1-2, with D possibly being TRBD1 (5 bases). The V and J ends lost 5 bases and 8 bases respectively, with 15 bases between them. CDR1 and CDR2 (germline): SEHNR, FQNEAQ (reference sequence). There are 13 residues in the CDR3. CDR3: CASSLDGGRGYTF. Written as DNA, the CDR3 is TGTGCCAGCAGCCTTGATGGGGGGAGAGGCTACACCTTC.

The chain is built from TRBV2 and TRBJ1-4, with 8 bases identical to TRBD1. The ends lost 7 bases at V and 4 bases at J; junction bases unmatched: 11. Germline loops: CDR1 SNHLY, CDR2 FYNNEI. The CDR3 loop spans 16 amino acids. The CDR3 DNA reads as TGTGCCAGCACTCCGGGACAGGCGATGGGTAATGAAAAACTGTTTTTT. Translation: CASTPGQAMGNEKLFF.

The chain recombines TRBV4-3 with TRBJ2-1; TRBD2 matches at 9 bases. This CDR3 spans 20 amino acids. The V gene end was trimmed by 5 bases and the J gene end by 2 bases; junction bases not matched to a gene: 19. The germline V gene has CDR1 LGHNA and CDR2 YSLEER. CDR3 sequence (DNA): TGCGCCAGCAGCTTAGACCCCCCGGGCAGGGCTAGCGGGACCTACAATGAGCAGTTCTTC. This gives the protein CASSLDPPGRASGTYNEQFF.

The chain links TRBV5-5 to TRBJ1-2, with unresolved D. The CDR3 length is 12 residues. V was cut by 4 bases and J by 5 bases, with 9 bases left in between. Germline V CDR1 and CDR2: SGHKS, YYEKEE (reference sequence). CDR3 sequence (DNA): TGTGCCAGCAGCGCTTACACGTATGGCTACACCTTC. Its translation is CASSAYTYGYTF. The whole variable domain, filled in from reference TRBV5-5 and TRBJ1-2, reads DAGVTQSPTHLIKTRGQQVTLRCSPISGHKSVSWYQQVLGQGPQFIFQYYEKEERGRGNFPDRFSARQFPNYSSELNVNALLLGDSALYLCASSAYTYGYTFGSGTRLTVV.

The rearrangement uses TRBV14 and TRBJ2-1; the D gene is possibly TRBD1 (5 bases). The CDR3 extends over 15 amino acids. Germline CDR1 reads SGHDN; CDR2 reads FVKESK. The germline V and J ends were trimmed by 5 bases and 1 base, with 12 bases remaining between them. The CDR3, as DNA: TGTGCCAGCAGCAAAGTGGGGCAATCCTACAATGAGCAGTTCTTC. Its translation is CASSKVGQSYNEQFF.

The V gene is TRBV2, the J gene TRBJ1-4; D unclear. This CDR3 has 12 residues. Germline-derived CDR1 and CDR2 are SNHLY and FYNNEI. V was pared by 4 bases and J by 8 bases, with 8 bases between. The DNA of the CDR3 is TGTGCCAGCAGTGTATATCAGGAAAAACTGTTTTTT. Translated: CASSVYQEKLFF.

This sequence joins TRBV9 and TRBJ2-7; D ambiguous. CDR3 length: 14 amino acids. Germline loops: CDR1 SGDLS, CDR2 YYNGEE. Deletions cut 0 bases from V and 2 bases from J, with 9 bases between. The CDR3 DNA is TGTGCCAGCAGCGTAGGATCAGATCCCTACGAGCAGTACTTC. It encodes CASSVGSDPYEQYF.

The chain employs TRBV4-3 and TRBJ1-1; a weak D match, TRBD1 (5 bases). The germline V and J ends were trimmed by 0 bases and 6 bases, with 11 bases remaining between them. The germline gives CDR1 LGHNA, CDR2 YSLEER. The CDR3 sequence is 14 residues long. CDR3 residues: CASSQDGGKPEAFF. CDR3 DNA sequence: TGCGCCAGCAGCCAAGACGGGGGAAAACCTGAAGCTTTCTTT.

The chain recombines TRBV6-6 with TRBJ2-7; possibly TRBD1 for D (6 bases). This CDR3 is built from 14 residues. Per germline, CDR1 MNHNY and CDR2 SVGAGI (reference sequence). Trimming left V 5 bases short and J 5 bases short, with 16 bases between. CDR3: CASSASGARNEQYF. CDR3 sequence (DNA): TGTGCCAGCAGTGCCTCAGGGGCGCGAAACGAGCAGTACTTC.

The chain joins TRBV10-3 to TRBJ2-7, with D maybe TRBD1 (5 bases). Trimming shortened V by 11 bases and J by 3 bases, and 11 bases separated the two germline ends. The CDR3 sequence is 11 residues long. The germline V gene has CDR1 ENHRY and CDR2 SYGVKD. DNA for the CDR3: TGTGCCGTACAGGAGAGCTACGAGCAGTACTTC. Amino acid sequence: CAVQESYEQYF.

The chain combines TRBV3-1 (or the pseudogene TRBV3-2) with TRBJ1-1, with a tentative D call TRBD1 (6 bases). Trimming shortened V by 4 bases and J by 3 bases, and 9 bases separated the two germline ends. The CDR3 sequence is 13 residues long. CDR1 is LGHDT, CDR2 YNNKEL, per germline (reference sequence). The chain's CDR3 is CASSRGGYTEAFF. CDR3 bases: TGTGCCAGCAGCCGAGGGGGTTACACTGAAGCTTTCTTT.

The chain recombines TRBV3-1 (or the pseudogene TRBV3-2) with TRBJ2-2, with a tentative D call TRBD2 (6 bases). The germline CDR1 and CDR2 sequences are LGHDT and YNNKEL (reference sequence). The ends were cut back, 1 base at V and 5 bases at J, with 14 bases in the middle. The CDR3 spans 16 residues. In nucleotides, the CDR3 is TGTGCCAGCAGCCAAGTGTGGGACTCGCCAACCGGGGAGCTGTTTTTT. It specifies CASSQVWDSPTGELFF.

The chain recombines TRBV4-3 with TRBJ2-7; 9 nucleotides agree with TRBD1. Looked up from germline, CDR1 is LGHNA and CDR2 is YSLEER. CDR3 length: 13 amino acids. The trim removed 9 bases at V and 2 bases at J, leaving 5 bases unmatched. The CDR3 loop reads CARGDREPYEQYF. The CDR3 coding sequence is TGCGCCAGGGGGGACAGGGAGCCCTACGAGCAGTACTTC.

The chain employs TRBV12-3 or TRBV12-4 and TRBJ2-6; TRBD1 agrees at 9 bases. This CDR3 contains 13 residues. Unmatched junction bases numbered 8, after V lost 5 bases and J lost 15 bases. As DNA, the CDR3 is TGTGCCAGCAGTCCCACCGGGACAGGGCCCCTGACTTTC. Translation: CASSPTGTGPLTF.

This chain connects TRBV9 to TRBJ2-3; 10 bases are shared with TRBD2. The V gene's germline CDR1 is SGDLS and CDR2 YYNGEE. V shed 1 base and J 4 bases; nucleotides not matched to a gene: 0. CDR3 size: 14 residues. The DNA of the CDR3 is TGTGCCAGCAGCGTACTAGCGGGAGCAGATACGCAGTATTTT. It translates to CASSVLAGADTQYF. Based on the CDR3 plus reference TRBV9 and TRBJ2-3, the full variable domain is DSGVTQTPKHLITATGQRVTLRCSPRSGDLSVYWYQQSLDQGLQFLIQYYNGEERAKGNILERFSAQQFPDLHSELNLSSLELGDSALYFCASSVLAGADTQYFGPGTRLTVL.

The chain is built from TRBV9 and TRBJ2-5; D might be TRBD1 (5 bases). Germline V gene sequence: CDR1 SGDLS, CDR2 YYNGEE. The CDR3 is made up of 14 amino acids. Trimming left V 0 bases short and J 2 bases short, with 8 bases between. CDR3 DNA sequence: TGTGCCAGCAGCGTAGGACAGATACAAGAGACCCAGTACTTC. Encoded protein: CASSVGQIQETQYF. Full variable domain (rest looked up from reference TRBV9 and TRBJ2-5): DSGVTQTPKHLITATGQRVTLRCSPRSGDLSVYWYQQSLDQGLQFLIQYYNGEERAKGNILERFSAQQFPDLHSELNLSSLELGDSALYFCASSVGQIQETQYFGPGTRLLVL.

This chain uses TRBV6-1 with TRBJ2-7; D uncertain. Germline-derived CDR1 and CDR2 are MNHNS and SASEGT. The CDR3 length is 17 residues. V lost 1 base, J lost 3 bases, and 19 bases lay in between. The CDR3 loop reads CASSEVGATRKFYEQYF. As DNA, the CDR3 is TGTGCCAGCAGTGAAGTCGGAGCAACACGAAAGTTCTACGAGCAGTACTTC.

The chain carries TRBV7-9 and TRBJ2-1; 9 positions match TRBD1. The germline V gene encodes CDR1 SEHNR and CDR2 FQNEAQ (reference sequence). With 4 bases clipped from V and 7 bases from J, the junction kept 8 bases outside the gene matches. This CDR3 is 15 amino acids long. The DNA of the CDR3 is TGTGCCAGCAGCTCAAACGGACAGGGGAAGAATGAGCAGTTCTTC. Translated, it gives CASSSNGQGKNEQFF.

The V and J genes are TRBV9 and TRBJ2-7, with 8 bases lining up with TRBD2. The CDR3 runs 16 residues. Trimming removed 3 bases from V and 0 bases from J; junction bases left unmatched: 8. The germline V gene encodes CDR1 SGDLS and CDR2 YYNGEE. CDR3 region: CASSATSGASSYEQYF. The CDR3 DNA sequence: TGTGCCAGCAGCGCCACTAGCGGAGCCAGCTCCTACGAGCAGTACTTC.

V usage is TRBV28 and J usage is TRBJ2-4; 9 nucleotides match TRBD1. Trimming removed 6 bases from V and 6 bases from J; junction bases left unmatched: 6. This CDR3 is 14 amino acids long. Germline CDR1 is MDHEN and CDR2 is SYDVKM. CDR3 bases: TGTGCCAGCAGACAAACAGGGGGCATAAACATTCAGTACTTC. Translation: CASRQTGGINIQYF.

The genes are TRBV7-2 and TRBJ2-1; 13 nucleotides agree with TRBD2. V lost 4 bases and J lost 6; bases outside the gene matches: 3. The CDR3 length is 15 residues. Germline V lookup: CDR1 SGHTA, CDR2 FQGNSA. CDR3 loop: CASSSGTSGINEQFF. Written as DNA, the CDR3 is TGTGCCAGCAGCTCCGGGACTAGCGGGATCAATGAGCAGTTCTTC. The full variable domain, with the rest looked up from reference TRBV7-2 and TRBJ2-1, is GAGVSQSPSNKVTEKGKDVELRCDPISGHTALYWYRQSLGQGLEFLIYFQGNSAPDKSGLPSDRFSAERTGGSVSTLTIQRTQQEDSAVYLCASSSGTSGINEQFFGPGTRLTVL.

This chain connects TRBV20-1 to TRBJ1-2; 10 bases fit TRBD1. Per germline, CDR1 DFQATT and CDR2 SNEGSKA (reference sequence). This CDR3 contains 15 residues. V shed 3 bases, J shed 4 bases, and the junction held 8 bases outside the gene matches. The CDR3 region has the DNA TGCAGTGCTAGTGGTCCGGGACAGGGGACCTATGGCTACACCTTC. Translation: CSASGPGQGTYGYTF.

The chain has TRBV4-3 and TRBJ2-5; the D is unclear. The CDR3 extends over 14 amino acids. V was pared by 2 bases and J by 0 bases, with 7 bases between. Germline V CDR1 and CDR2: LGHNA, YSLEER. DNA for the CDR3: TGCGCCAGCAGCCAACAATTGTACCAAGAGACCCAGTACTTC. Translating it yields CASSQQLYQETQYF.

The CDR3 spells CSVVLAGVYNEQFF. Here the CDR3 DNA reads TGCAGCGTTGTTCTAGCGGGAGTCTACAATGAGCAGTTCTTC. The rearrangement joins TRBV29-1 to TRBJ2-1; 10 bases agree with TRBD2. Per germline, CDR1 SQVTM and CDR2 ANQGSEA. V lost 4 bases and J lost 3; bases outside the gene matches: 3. The CDR3 is 14 amino acids.

This clone was detected once. The rearrangement uses TRBV6-5 and TRBJ2-2, with 7 bases fitting TRBD1. Germline V CDR1 and CDR2: MNHEY, SVGAGI. The CDR3 runs 14 residues. Trimming at V came to 5 bases and at J to 5 bases, leaving 5 bases not matched to a gene. The CDR3 loop reads CASSLQGWTGELFF. Here the CDR3 DNA reads TGTGCCAGCAGTCTACAGGGGTGGACCGGGGAGCTGTTTTTT.

This clone was detected once. The chain links TRBV6-2 or TRBV6-3 to TRBJ1-2; D may be TRBD1 (6 bases). Germline CDR1 reads MNHEY; CDR2 reads SVGEGT. This CDR3 has 14 amino acids. Trimming left V 6 bases short and J 8 bases short, with 19 bases between. The chain's CDR3 is CASSLGQFLGGYTF. CDR3 in DNA: TGTGCCAGCAGCCTCGGACAGTTTCTGGGAGGCTACACCTTC.

The gene calls are TRBV3-1 (or the pseudogene TRBV3-2) and TRBJ2-2; 9 bases line up with TRBD2. From germline, CDR1 is LGHDT and CDR2 YNNKEL (reference sequence). J lost 3 bases, V lost 3 bases, and 5 bases had no gene match. The CDR3 is 16 amino acids. CDR3 coding DNA: TGTGCCAGCAGCCATCCACTAGCGGGTCACACCGGGGAGCTGTTTTTT. Its protein is CASSHPLAGHTGELFF.